This T cell receptor beta chain is from a study of T cells expressing NK-cell markers. The authors generated TCR beta cDNA through 5'RACE template switching with UMIs. TCRdb reprocessed the 5' RACE reads, keeping one entry per CDR3 protein, no DNA. This table lists fewer than 400,000 distinct CDR3 sequences. Study results and caveats: CD8+ T cells in over five donors included dominant NKG2C+ clonotypes at about 1.0-8%.

Note on this clonotype: No antigen is known for it.

CDR1 is SGHRS and CDR2 is YFSETQ in the germline V gene. This CDR3 comprises 13 residues. V is TRBV5-1 and J is TRBJ2-5. The TCR sequence derives from a man between 18 and 69 years old in good health. Material: blood T cells: a sorted CD56 or NKG2C T cell subset, CD4+ or CD8+ T cells, or bulk PBMC T cells (not recorded which). The CDR3 reads CASSSDALWTQYF. The full variable domain, its missing parts supplied by reference TRBV5-1 and TRBJ2-5, is KAGVTQTPRYLIKTRGQQVTLSCSPISGHRSVSWYQQTPGQGLQFLFEYFSETQRNKGNFPGRFSGRQFSNSRSEMNVSTLELGDSALYLCASSSDALWTQYFGPGTRLLVL.